The present T cell receptor beta chain was sequenced within a study of blood T cell repertoires in COVID-19. V lost 1 base to trimming and J lost 1 base; unmatched junction nucleotides: 3. The CDR3 extends over 16 amino acids. Germline V gene data show CDR1 as SGHAT and CDR2 as FQNNGV. Repertoires were generated with immunoSEQ multiplex PCR, while TCRdb's copy carries only in-frame clones and drops some. The table lists 170,000 or so clones, about 90% of them singletons. Material for sequencing was PBMCs or T cells enriched from blood (not recorded which). The TCR sequence derives from a woman aged 50 to 65 who had recovered from COVID-19. V gene TRBV11-2 combines with J gene TRBJ2-2; 7 nucleotides align to TRBD2. CDR3 region: CASSLGAGLNTGELFF. The CDR3 DNA follows: TGTGCCAGCAGCTTAGGAGCGGGGCTGAACACCGGGGAGCTGTTTTTT. The variable domain in full, with the rest retrieved from reference TRBV11-2 and TRBJ2-2, is EAGVAQSPRYKIIEKRQSVAFWCNPISGHATLYWYQQILGQGPKLLIQFQNNGVVDDSQLPKDRFSAERLKGVDSTLKIQPAKLEDSAVYLCASSLGAGLNTGELFFGEGSRLTVL.